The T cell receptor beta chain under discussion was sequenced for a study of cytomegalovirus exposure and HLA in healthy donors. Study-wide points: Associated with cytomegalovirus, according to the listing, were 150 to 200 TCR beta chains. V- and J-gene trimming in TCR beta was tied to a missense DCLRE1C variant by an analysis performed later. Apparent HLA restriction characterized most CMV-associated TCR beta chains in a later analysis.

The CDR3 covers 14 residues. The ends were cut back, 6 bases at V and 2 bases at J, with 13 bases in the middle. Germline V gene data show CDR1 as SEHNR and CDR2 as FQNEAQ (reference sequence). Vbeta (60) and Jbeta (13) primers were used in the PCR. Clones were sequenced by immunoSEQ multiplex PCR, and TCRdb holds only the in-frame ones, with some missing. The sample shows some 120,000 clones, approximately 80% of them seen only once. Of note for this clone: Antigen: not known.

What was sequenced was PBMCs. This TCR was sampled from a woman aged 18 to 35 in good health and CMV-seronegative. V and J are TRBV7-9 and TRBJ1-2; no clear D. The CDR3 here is CASRPPNWNYGYTF. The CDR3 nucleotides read TGTGCCAGCAGGCCTCCCAACTGGAACTATGGCTACACCTTC.